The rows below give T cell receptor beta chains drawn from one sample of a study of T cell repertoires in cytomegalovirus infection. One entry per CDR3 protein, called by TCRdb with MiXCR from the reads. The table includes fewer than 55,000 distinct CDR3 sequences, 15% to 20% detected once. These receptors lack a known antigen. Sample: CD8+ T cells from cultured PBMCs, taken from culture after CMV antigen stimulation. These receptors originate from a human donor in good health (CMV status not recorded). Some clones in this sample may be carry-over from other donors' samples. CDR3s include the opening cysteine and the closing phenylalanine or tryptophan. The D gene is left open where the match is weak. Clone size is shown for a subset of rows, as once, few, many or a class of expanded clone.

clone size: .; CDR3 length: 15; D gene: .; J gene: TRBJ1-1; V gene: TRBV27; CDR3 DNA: TGTGCCAGCAGTTTATCCTGGGTAGGGGACACTGAAGCTTTCTTT; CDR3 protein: CASSLSWVGDTEAFF
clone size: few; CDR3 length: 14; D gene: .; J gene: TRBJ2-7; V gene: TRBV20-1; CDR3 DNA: TGCAGTGCTAGAGATCCTAGCGCCTCCTACGAGCAGTACTTC; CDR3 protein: CSARDPSASYEQYF
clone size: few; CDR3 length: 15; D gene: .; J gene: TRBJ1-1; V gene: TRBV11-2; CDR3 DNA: TGTGCCAGCAGCTTACCTCACAGGGTGAACACTGAAGCTTTCTTT; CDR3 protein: CASSLPHRVNTEAFF
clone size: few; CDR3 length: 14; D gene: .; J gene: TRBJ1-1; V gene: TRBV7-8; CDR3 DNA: TGTGCCAGCAGCCCTCGGACGGTTAACACTGAAGCTTTCTTT; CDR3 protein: CASSPRTVNTEAFF
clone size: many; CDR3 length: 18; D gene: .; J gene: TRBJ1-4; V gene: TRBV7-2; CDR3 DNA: TGTGCCAGCAGCTTAGTTTTATCGGGGGGCGCGACTAATGAAAAACTGTTTTTT; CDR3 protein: CASSLVLSGGATNEKLFF
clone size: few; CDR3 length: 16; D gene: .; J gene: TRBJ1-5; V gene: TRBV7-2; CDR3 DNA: TGTGCCAGCAGCCCCCGGGGAGGGGACGGCAATCAGCCCCAGCATTTT; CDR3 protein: CASSPRGGDGNQPQHF
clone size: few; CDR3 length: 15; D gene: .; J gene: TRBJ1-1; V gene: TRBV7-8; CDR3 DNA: TGTGCCAGCAGCTTGTTGGGATCTTTGAACACTGAAGCTTTCTTT; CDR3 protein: CASSLLGSLNTEAFF
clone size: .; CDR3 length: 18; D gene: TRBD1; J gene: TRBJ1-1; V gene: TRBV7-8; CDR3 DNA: TGTGCCAGCAGCCCCGCGGGACAGGGGGCGAGACGGGGCGCTGAAGCTTTCTTT; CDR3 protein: CASSPAGQGARRGAEAFF
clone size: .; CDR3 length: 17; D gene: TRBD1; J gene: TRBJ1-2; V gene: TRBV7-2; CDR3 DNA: TGTGCCAGCAGCTTCCGGGACAGGGGGCCCACCGGCTATGGCTACACCTTC; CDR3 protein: CASSFRDRGPTGYGYTF
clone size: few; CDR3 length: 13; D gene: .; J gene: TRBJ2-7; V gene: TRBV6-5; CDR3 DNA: TGTGCCAGCAGTTCCCGCAGAAGCTACGAGCAGTACTTC; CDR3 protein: CASSSRRSYEQYF
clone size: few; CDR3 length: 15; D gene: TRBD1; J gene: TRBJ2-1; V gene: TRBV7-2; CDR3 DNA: TGTGCCAGCAGCTACAGGGGGAGCTCCTACAATGAGCAGTTCTTC; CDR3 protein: CASSYRGSSYNEQFF
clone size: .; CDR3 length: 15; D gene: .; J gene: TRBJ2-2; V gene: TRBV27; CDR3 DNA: TGTGCCAGCAGTTTAGAGGGCGGGGACACCGGGGAGCTGTTTTTT; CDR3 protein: CASSLEGGDTGELFF
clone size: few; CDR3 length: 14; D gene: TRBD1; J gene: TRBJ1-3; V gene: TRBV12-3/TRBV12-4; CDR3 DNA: TGTGCCACGGGGACAGGGTTGCCTGGAAACACCATATATTTT; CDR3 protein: CATGTGLPGNTIYF
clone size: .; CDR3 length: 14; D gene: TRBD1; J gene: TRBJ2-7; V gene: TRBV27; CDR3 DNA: TGTGCCAGCAGTTTAACGACAGGGGGCCACGAGCAGTACTTC; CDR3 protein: CASSLTTGGHEQYF
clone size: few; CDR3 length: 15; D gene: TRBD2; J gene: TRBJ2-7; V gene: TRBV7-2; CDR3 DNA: TGTGCCAGCAGGCTCACTAGCGGGGCCGTCTACGAGCAGTACTTC; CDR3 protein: CASRLTSGAVYEQYF
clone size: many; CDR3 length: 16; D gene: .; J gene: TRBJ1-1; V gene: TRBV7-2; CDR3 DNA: TGTGCCAGCAGCTTAGCGGTGGACAGATCGAACACTGAAGCTTTCTTT; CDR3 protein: CASSLAVDRSNTEAFF